These 20 T cell receptor beta chains originate from one sample sequenced in a study of CD8 T cells in ankylosing spondylitis (dated by TCRdb to 2016 to 2017). Study-wide conclusions, independent of this receptor: Blood from ankylosing spondylitis patients appeared to be characterized by a TCR beta motif made up of several highly homologous amino acid variants.

These TCRs are of unknown antigen specificity. The library was generated by 5' RACE. TCRdb lists the instrument as Illumina HiSeq 2500. Clones were called with MiXCR by TCRdb after fastp trimmed the public reads at Q25, and only in-frame beta chains were retained. Identical CDR3 protein sequences are pooled into one entry, listed with their most common genes and DNA. This sample holds roughly 670,000 distinct CDR3 sequences; around 20% were observed only once. The ten largest clones capture under 20% of the sample. Sample: blood, either unsorted or a sorted T cell fraction (not recorded which). These receptors all come from a male donor with ankylosing spondylitis.

This clonotype appeared many times. The genes are TRBV3-1 and TRBJ2-7; weak D call: TRBD2 (5 bases). This CDR3 has 13 residues. CDR1 and CDR2 from the germline V gene are LGHDT and YNNKEL (reference sequence). V lost 3 bases, J lost 1 base, and 7 bases lay in between. CDR3 nucleotide sequence: TGTGCCAGCAGCCAGGACTTTTCCTACGAGCAGTACTTC. It is translated as CASSQDFSYEQYF.

The table lists this clonotype with many counts. This chain uses TRBV2 with TRBJ2-2, with 8 bases fitting TRBD1. Germline V gives CDR1 SNHLY, CDR2 FYNNEI. J lost 4 bases, V lost 5 bases, and 6 bases had no gene match. CDR3 length: 15 residues. CDR3 sequence reads: CASSRRTGITGELFF. CDR3 coding DNA: TGTGCCAGCAGTCGAAGGACAGGGATCACCGGGGAGCTGTTTTTT.

The chain uses TRBV19 and TRBJ2-7; 10 bases are shared with TRBD1. CDR3 length: 14 amino acids. V shed 6 bases, J shed 4 bases, and the junction held 6 bases outside the gene matches. Germline lookup yields CDR1 LNHDA and CDR2 SQIVND (reference sequence). CDR3 DNA sequence: TGTGCCAGTAGGGCCGGGACAGGGGCATACGAGCAGTACTTC. Translated: CASRAGTGAYEQYF.

A remark on this clonotype: A single base separates this from a much larger clone, so it may be a read error. The chain has TRBV12-3 or TRBV12-4 and TRBJ2-1, with D possibly being TRBD2 (6 bases). The CDR3 has 17 residues. The DNA of the CDR3 is TGTACCAGCAGTTTTTGGGCTAGCGATAGCTCCTACAATGAGCAGTTCTTC. This gives the protein CTSSFWASDSSYNEQFF.

This clonotype has more than one count but fewer than ten. The chain has TRBV20-1 and TRBJ1-1; D is uncertain. This CDR3 is built from 14 residues. V was clipped by 2 bases and J by 0 bases, with 10 bases between them. The germline V gene has CDR1 DFQATT and CDR2 SNEGSKA (reference sequence). The CDR3 is CSARRGSVNTEAFF. DNA for the CDR3: TGCAGTGCTAGACGAGGGTCCGTGAACACTGAAGCTTTCTTT.

This chain uses TRBV3-1 with TRBJ2-7, with D maybe TRBD1 (6 bases). Per germline, CDR1 LGHDT and CDR2 YNNKEL (reference sequence). This CDR3 region has 13 residues. Trimming left V 5 bases short and J 3 bases short, with 11 bases between. The CDR3 nucleotides are TGTGCCAGCAGCTCGACAGGAATCTACGAGCAGTACTTC. Translation: CASSSTGIYEQYF.

There are many counts of this clonotype. The chain is built from TRBV12-3 or TRBV12-4 and TRBJ1-1; unclear D gene. V was trimmed by 0 bases and J by 5 bases, leaving 7 bases between them. This CDR3 comprises 13 residues. CDR3 protein: CASSLAVGTEAFF. The CDR3 DNA reads TGTGCCAGCAGTTTAGCGGTCGGGACTGAAGCTTTCTTT.

For the CDR3, the DNA is TGCGCCAGCAGCTTGGAGGGACAGGGGAATGGGAGGTCTTTCTTT. It specifies CASSLEGQGNGRSFF. The V call is TRBV5-1, the J call TRBJ1-1, with 10 bases matching TRBD1. The CDR3 runs to 15 residues. In germline, CDR1 is SGHRS, CDR2 YFSETQ. J was trimmed by 12 bases and V by 0 bases; bases with no gene match: 11.

The J gene is TRBJ2-3, the V gene TRBV5-1, with D unresolved. The CDR3 sequence is 18 residues long. Germline CDR1 and CDR2: SGHRS and YFSETQ. Trimming pared 1 base from V and 4 bases from J, leaving 22 bases between. CDR3 nucleotides: TGCGCCAGCAGCTTGAGGCCCATTGGGCGTGACACGGCAGATACGCAGTATTTT. The encoded protein is CASSLRPIGRDTADTQYF.

The chain links TRBV15 to TRBJ2-1; TRBD1 is a possible D gene (6 bases). Deletions cut 9 bases from V and 0 bases from J, with 18 bases between. The germline gives CDR1 LNHNV, CDR2 YYDKDF (reference sequence). This CDR3 has 16 residues. CDR3 sequence reads: CATGKGQPSSYNEQFF. In nucleotides, the CDR3 is TGTGCCACGGGGAAAGGACAGCCCAGCTCCTACAATGAGCAGTTCTTC.

This clonotype was detected ten times or more. V is TRBV5-1 and J is TRBJ2-1, with 8 nucleotides matching TRBD2. The ends lost 1 base at V and 5 bases at J; junction bases unmatched: 5. CDR3 size: 15 residues. Germline CDR1 reads SGHRS; CDR2 reads YFSETQ. CDR3 residues: CASSLLSGSNNEQFF. In DNA form, the CDR3 reads TGCGCCAGCAGCTTGTTAAGCGGGAGTAACAATGAGCAGTTCTTC.

The V gene is TRBV9, the J gene TRBJ1-3; D possibly corresponds to TRBD1 (5 bases). The CDR3 sequence is 16 residues long. Trimming left V 1 base short and J 0 bases short, with 11 bases between. The germline gives CDR1 SGDLS, CDR2 YYNGEE. The CDR3 spells CASSVLDSISGNTIYF. The DNA for the CDR3 is TGTGCCAGCAGCGTACTCGACAGTATCTCTGGAAACACCATATATTTT.

This clonotype has more than one count but fewer than ten. The chain employs TRBV5-5 and TRBJ1-4, with no clear D. Deletions cut 0 bases from V and 0 bases from J, with 9 bases between. Germline-derived CDR1 and CDR2 are SGHKS and YYEKEE (reference sequence). The CDR3 runs to 16 residues. In DNA, the CDR3 is TGTGCCAGCAGCTTGGGGCCAGGCACAACTAATGAAAAACTGTTTTTT. This sequence encodes CASSLGPGTTNEKLFF.

In its sample, this clonotype was seen a few times. This sequence joins TRBV29-1 and TRBJ1-1; D uncertain. The CDR3 runs to 10 residues. Germline V lookup: CDR1 SQVTM, CDR2 ANQGSEA. Deletions cut 4 bases from V and 7 bases from J, with 7 bases between. The CDR3 DNA sequence: TGCAGCGTTGGGAGGCTTGAAGCTTTCTTT. It is translated as CSVGRLEAFF.

This rearrangement joins TRBV10-3 to TRBJ1-2; no firm D call. The CDR3 consists of 15 residues. CDR1 ENHRY and CDR2 SYGVKD come from the germline V gene. Trimming pared 4 bases from V and 8 bases from J, leaving 20 bases between. The CDR3 protein is CAISVVSEGPTGYTF. CDR3 nucleotides: TGTGCCATCAGTGTTGTGTCGGAGGGCCCCACGGGCTACACCTTC.

This clonotype was detected many times. The V and J genes are TRBV4-3 and TRBJ2-2; D remains ambiguous. Germline lookup yields CDR1 LGHNA and CDR2 YSLEER. The CDR3 covers 16 residues. V lost 0 bases and J lost 0, with 8 bases in between. CDR3 protein: CASSQDYQTNTGELFF. The CDR3 bases are TGCGCCAGCAGCCAAGACTACCAGACGAACACCGGGGAGCTGTTTTTT.

The gene calls are TRBV12-3 or TRBV12-4 and TRBJ1-5; maybe TRBD1 (6 bases). Trimming left V 1 base short and J 2 bases short, with 9 bases between. The CDR3 has 15 residues. The CDR3, as DNA: TGTGCCAGCAGTTTAGGACAGGTGGGCAATCAGCCCCAGCATTTT. It specifies CASSLGQVGNQPQHF.

V usage is TRBV12-3 or TRBV12-4 and J usage is TRBJ1-2, with D maybe TRBD1 (6 bases). Trimming stripped 5 bases from V and 0 bases from J, with 13 bases between. The CDR3 sequence is 15 residues long. The CDR3 here is CASSPNRVSNYGYTF. CDR3 coding DNA: TGTGCCAGCAGTCCGAACAGGGTTTCTAACTATGGCTACACCTTC.

The CDR3 coding sequence is TGTGCCACCAGCCGGGGGCTTTATAATTCACCCCTCCACTTT. Protein sequence: CATSRGLYNSPLHF. This sequence joins TRBV15 and TRBJ1-6; tentatively, D is TRBD1 (6 bases). Per germline, CDR1 LNHNV and CDR2 YYDKDF (reference sequence). V shed 5 bases and J shed 4 bases, with 9 bases lying between them. The CDR3 is made up of 14 amino acids.

The chain combines TRBV5-1 with TRBJ2-3; 8 nucleotides agree with TRBD1. Germline V gene lookup returns CDR1 SGHRS and CDR2 YFSETQ. V gave up 1 base and J gave up 3 bases; unmatched junction bases: 7. This CDR3 has 16 amino acids. In DNA form, the CDR3 reads TGCGCCAGCAGCTTGTTTTCAGGGGGCCTGACAGATACGCAGTATTTT. It encodes CASSLFSGGLTDTQYF.